This T cell receptor (beta chain) was recorded in a study of control samples from healthy donors and cancer patients (TCRdb year 2020). Library prep was done by the immunoSEQ multiplex PCR assay. In TCRdb, the immuneACCESS table is reduced to in-frame sequences with V and J assigned. These tables do not hold every clone; where another copy was compared, an unresolved V gene accounts for under half, and the others remain unexplained. In all, the sample holds around 140,000 clones, and more than 90% of those were seen once. The ten largest clones represent 5.5% of the sample. Reading from cysteine to phenylalanine, the CDR3 counts 13 amino acids. The only DNA kept is the CDR3, 39 bases in frame from the first base. Per the germline V gene, ENHRY is the CDR1 and SYGVKD is the CDR2. The trim is 3 bases for V and 8 bases for J, with a gap of 8 bases between the germline ends. Remarks on this clone: Its antigen remains unidentified. Nothing much larger sits one base from this clone, and base qualities are not available.

This clonotype originated in a man aged 18-30 years in good health. Sequences were obtained from blood. In this chain, TRBV10-3 is recombined with TRBJ1-6; no D gene is confidently identified. CDR3 region: CAISDSGYSPLHF. The nucleotides read TGTGCCATCAGTGACTCGGGCTATTCACCCCTCCACTTT.